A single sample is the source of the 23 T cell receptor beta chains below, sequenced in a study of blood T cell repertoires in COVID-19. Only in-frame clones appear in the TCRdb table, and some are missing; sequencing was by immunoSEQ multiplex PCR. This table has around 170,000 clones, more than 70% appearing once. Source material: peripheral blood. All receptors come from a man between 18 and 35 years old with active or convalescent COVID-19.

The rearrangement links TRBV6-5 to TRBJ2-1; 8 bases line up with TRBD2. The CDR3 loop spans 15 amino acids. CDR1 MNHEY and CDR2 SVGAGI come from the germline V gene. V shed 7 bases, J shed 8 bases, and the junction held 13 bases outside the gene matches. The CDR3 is CASTLSGSGVHEQFF. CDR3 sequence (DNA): TGTGCCAGCACCCTAAGCGGGAGTGGAGTCCATGAGCAGTTCTTC.

The CDR3 nucleotides are TGTGCCAGTGGGGACAGGTCAGACACTGAAGCTTTCTTT. It encodes CASGDRSDTEAFF. The rearrangement links TRBV6-5 to TRBJ1-1; TRBD1 aligns across 8 bases. The CDR3 is 13 amino acids. The germline V gene encodes CDR1 MNHEY and CDR2 SVGAGI. The trim removed 9 bases at V and 3 bases at J, leaving 6 bases unmatched.

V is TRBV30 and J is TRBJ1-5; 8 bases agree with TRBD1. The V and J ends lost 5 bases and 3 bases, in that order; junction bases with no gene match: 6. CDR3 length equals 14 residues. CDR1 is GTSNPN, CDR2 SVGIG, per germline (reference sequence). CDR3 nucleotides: TGTGCCTGGGACTCGGACAGGGCCAATCAGCCCCAGCATTTT. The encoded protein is CAWDSDRANQPQHF.

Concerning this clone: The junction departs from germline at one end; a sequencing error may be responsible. The CDR3 protein is CASSLGTPSF. Written as DNA, the CDR3 is TGTGCCAGCAGTTTGGGGACTCCATCCTTC. The genes are TRBV12-3 or TRBV12-4 and TRBJ1-2; tentative D call: TRBD1 (5 bases). The CDR3 extends over 10 amino acids.

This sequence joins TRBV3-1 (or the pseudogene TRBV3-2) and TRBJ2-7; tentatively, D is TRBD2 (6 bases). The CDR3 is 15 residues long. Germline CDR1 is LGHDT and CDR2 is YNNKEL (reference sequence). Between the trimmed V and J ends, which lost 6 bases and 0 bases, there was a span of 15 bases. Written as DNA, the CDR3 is TGTGCCAGCAGTCAGACGGGACTCTCCTCCTACGAGCAGTACTTC. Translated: CASSQTGLSSYEQYF.

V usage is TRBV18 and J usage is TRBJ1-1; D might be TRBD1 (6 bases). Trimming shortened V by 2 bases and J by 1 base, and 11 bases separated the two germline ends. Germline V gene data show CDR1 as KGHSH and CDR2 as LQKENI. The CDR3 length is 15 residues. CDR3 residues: CASSPVGGQNTEAFF. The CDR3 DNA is TGTGCCAGCTCACCAGTAGGGGGACAGAACACTGAAGCTTTCTTT.

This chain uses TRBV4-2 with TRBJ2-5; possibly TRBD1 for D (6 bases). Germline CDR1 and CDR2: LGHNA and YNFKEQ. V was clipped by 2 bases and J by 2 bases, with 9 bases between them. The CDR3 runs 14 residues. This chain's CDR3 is CASSQPGQQETQYF. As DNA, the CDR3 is TGTGCCAGCAGCCAACCCGGACAGCAAGAGACCCAGTACTTC.

The CDR3, as DNA: TGTGCCAGTAGTTACAGGGTGGATCAGCCCCAGCATTTT. It specifies CASSYRVDQPQHF. The chain combines TRBV19 with TRBJ1-5; D might be TRBD1 (6 bases). The CDR3 spans 13 residues. The germline gives CDR1 LNHDA, CDR2 SQIVND (reference sequence). The V end lost 5 bases, the J end lost 5 bases, and 10 bases lay between the germline ends.

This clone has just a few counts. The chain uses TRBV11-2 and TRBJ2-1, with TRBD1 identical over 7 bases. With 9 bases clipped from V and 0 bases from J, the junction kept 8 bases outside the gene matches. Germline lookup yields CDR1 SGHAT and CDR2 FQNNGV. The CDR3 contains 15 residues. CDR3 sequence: CASKGAWSSYNEQFF. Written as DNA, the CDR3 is TGTGCCAGTAAGGGGGCTTGGAGCTCCTACAATGAGCAGTTCTTC.

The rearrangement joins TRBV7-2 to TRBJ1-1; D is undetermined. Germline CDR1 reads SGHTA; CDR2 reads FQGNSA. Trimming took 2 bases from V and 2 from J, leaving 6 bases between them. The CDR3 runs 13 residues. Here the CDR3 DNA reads TGTGCCAGCAGCTTAACAGAAAACACTGAAGCTTTCTTT. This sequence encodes CASSLTENTEAFF.

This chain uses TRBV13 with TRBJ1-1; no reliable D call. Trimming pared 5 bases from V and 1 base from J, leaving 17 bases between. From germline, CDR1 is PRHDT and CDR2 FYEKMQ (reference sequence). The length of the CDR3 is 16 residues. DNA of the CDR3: TGTGCCAGCAGCCCCAGACACACGATGAGGAACACTGAAGCTTTCTTT. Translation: CASSPRHTMRNTEAFF.

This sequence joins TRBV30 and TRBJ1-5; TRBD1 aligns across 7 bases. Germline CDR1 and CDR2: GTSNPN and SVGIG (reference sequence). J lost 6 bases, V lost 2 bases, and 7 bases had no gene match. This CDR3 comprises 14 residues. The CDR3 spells CAWSRPGGGQPQHF. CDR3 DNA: TGTGCCTGGAGTCGGCCAGGGGGTGGTCAGCCCCAGCATTTT.

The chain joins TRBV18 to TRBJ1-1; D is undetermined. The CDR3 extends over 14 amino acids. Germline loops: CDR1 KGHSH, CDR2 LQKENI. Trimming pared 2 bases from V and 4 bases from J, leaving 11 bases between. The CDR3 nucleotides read TGTGCCAGCTCACCAGGGATAGAGGGCACTGAAGCTTTCTTT. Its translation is CASSPGIEGTEAFF.

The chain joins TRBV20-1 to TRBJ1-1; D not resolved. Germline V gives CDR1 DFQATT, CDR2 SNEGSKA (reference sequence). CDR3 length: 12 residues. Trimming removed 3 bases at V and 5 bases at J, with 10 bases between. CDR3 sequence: CSASRDSTEAFF. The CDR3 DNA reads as TGCAGTGCTAGTCGGGATAGTACTGAAGCTTTCTTT.

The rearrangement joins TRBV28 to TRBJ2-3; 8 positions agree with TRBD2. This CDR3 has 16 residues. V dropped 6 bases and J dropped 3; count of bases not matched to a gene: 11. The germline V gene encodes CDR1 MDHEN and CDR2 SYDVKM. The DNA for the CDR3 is TGTGCCAGCAGAAATCACCTTGGCGGGAGGACAGATACGCAGTATTTT. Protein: CASRNHLGGRTDTQYF.

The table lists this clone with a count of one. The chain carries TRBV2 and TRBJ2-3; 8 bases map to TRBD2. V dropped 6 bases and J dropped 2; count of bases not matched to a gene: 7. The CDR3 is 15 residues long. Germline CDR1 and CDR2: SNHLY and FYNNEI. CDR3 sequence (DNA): TGTGCCAGCAGCCATAGCGGGGAGCCCACAGATACGCAGTATTTT. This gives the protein CASSHSGEPTDTQYF.

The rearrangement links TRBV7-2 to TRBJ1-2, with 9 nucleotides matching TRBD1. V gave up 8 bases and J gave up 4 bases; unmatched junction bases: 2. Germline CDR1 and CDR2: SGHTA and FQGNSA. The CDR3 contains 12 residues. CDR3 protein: CASGDRVYGYTF. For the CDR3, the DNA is TGTGCCAGCGGGGACAGGGTCTATGGCTACACCTTC.

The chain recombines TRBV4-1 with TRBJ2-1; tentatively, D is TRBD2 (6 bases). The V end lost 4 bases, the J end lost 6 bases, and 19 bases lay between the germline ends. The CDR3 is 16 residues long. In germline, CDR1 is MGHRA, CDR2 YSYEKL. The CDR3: CASSRLGSTLGNEQFF. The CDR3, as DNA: TGCGCCAGCAGCCGTCTCGGGAGTACACTAGGCAATGAGCAGTTCTTC.

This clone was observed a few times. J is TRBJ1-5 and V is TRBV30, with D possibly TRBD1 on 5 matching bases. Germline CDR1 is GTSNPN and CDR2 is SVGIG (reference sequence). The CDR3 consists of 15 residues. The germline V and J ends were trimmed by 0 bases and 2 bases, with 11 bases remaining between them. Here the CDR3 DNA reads TGTGCCTGGAGTGTTTCAGGGAATGGCAATCAGCCCCAGCATTTT. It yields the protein CAWSVSGNGNQPQHF.

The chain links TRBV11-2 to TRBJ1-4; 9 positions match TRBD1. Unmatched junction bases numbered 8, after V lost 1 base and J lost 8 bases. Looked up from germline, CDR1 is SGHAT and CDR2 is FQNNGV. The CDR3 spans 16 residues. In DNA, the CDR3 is TGTGCCAGCAGCTTAGGGGACAGGGCGGTAGGGGAAAAACTGTTTTTT. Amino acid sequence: CASSLGDRAVGEKLFF.

The CDR3 DNA sequence: TGTGCCAGCAGCTTGGCTAGCGGCCGCACAGATACGCAGTATTTT. Translating gives CASSLASGRTDTQYF. V gene TRBV5-4 combines with J gene TRBJ2-3; TRBD2 aligns across 7 bases. This CDR3 is 15 amino acids long. V lost 0 bases and J lost 1; bases outside the gene matches: 2. Per germline, CDR1 SGHNT and CDR2 YYREEE (reference sequence).

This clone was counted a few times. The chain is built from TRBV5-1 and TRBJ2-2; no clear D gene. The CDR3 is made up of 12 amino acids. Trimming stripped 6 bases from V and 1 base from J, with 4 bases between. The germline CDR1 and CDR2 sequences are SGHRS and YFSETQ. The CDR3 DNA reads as TGCGCCAGCACCGGGAACACCGGGGAGCTGTTTTTT. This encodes CASTGNTGELFF. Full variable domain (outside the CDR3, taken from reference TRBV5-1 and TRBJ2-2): KAGVTQTPRYLIKTRGQQVTLSCSPISGHRSVSWYQQTPGQGLQFLFEYFSETQRNKGNFPGRFSGRQFSNSRSEMNVSTLELGDSALYLCASTGNTGELFFGEGSRLTVL.

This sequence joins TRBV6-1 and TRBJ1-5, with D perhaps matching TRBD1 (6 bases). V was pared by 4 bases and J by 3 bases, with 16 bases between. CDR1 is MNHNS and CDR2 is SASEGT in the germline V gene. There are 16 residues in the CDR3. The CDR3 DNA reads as TGTGCCAGCAGTGGAAAAACAGGGCTGAACAATCAGCCCCAGCATTTT. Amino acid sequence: CASSGKTGLNNQPQHF.